These 18 T cell receptor beta chains came from one sample sequenced in a study of a mutant IDH1 vaccine in newly diagnosed glioma. Regarding time point: baseline, week 1 (first vaccination visit). Treatment: pre-vaccination baseline after standard-of-care therapy. Produced via immunoSEQ multiplex PCR; TCRdb's table is partial and in-frame only. In the table there are about 38,000 clones, just under 80% of which are singletons. Specimen: PBMCs, collected from a glioma patient treated with radiotherapy, temozolomide or both. These receptors were collected from a middle-aged man with glioma. Some clones in this sample may be carry-over from other donors' samples.

The V gene is TRBV5-5, the J gene TRBJ1-1; D unresolved. This CDR3 contains 15 residues. Looked up from germline, CDR1 is SGHKS and CDR2 is YYEKEE (reference sequence). V was shortened by 4 bases and J by 0 bases, with 13 bases between the two germline ends. The chain's CDR3 is CASSTGGVLNTEAFF. The DNA for the CDR3 is TGTGCCAGCAGCACTGGCGGGGTCTTGAACACTGAAGCTTTCTTT.

The chain links TRBV2 to TRBJ2-3, with 10 nucleotides matching TRBD2. The trim removed 7 bases at V and 2 bases at J, leaving 9 bases unmatched. The CDR3 totals 16 residues. Germline CDR1 and CDR2: SNHLY and FYNNEI. The chain's CDR3 is CASIEVAGGLTDTQYF. For the CDR3, the DNA is TGTGCCAGCATAGAAGTAGCGGGGGGCCTCACAGATACGCAGTATTTT.

This clone was seen a few times. This rearrangement joins TRBV19 to TRBJ1-1; the D gene is possibly TRBD1 (5 bases). The CDR3 runs 12 residues. Germline V gives CDR1 LNHDA, CDR2 SQIVND (reference sequence). Trimming shortened V by 5 bases and J by 3 bases, and 7 bases separated the two germline ends. The CDR3 nucleotides are TGTGCCAGTAGTTGGGGGGACACTGAAGCTTTCTTT. Protein product: CASSWGDTEAFF.

This chain joins TRBV7-2 and TRBJ1-5; D uncertain. Germline loops: CDR1 SGHTA, CDR2 FQGNSA. This CDR3 spans 15 amino acids. Trimming stripped 3 bases from V and 4 bases from J, with 13 bases between. The CDR3 nucleotides read TGTGCCAGCAGCTTTTTTGGCAGGTCAAATCAGCCCCAGCATTTT. This sequence encodes CASSFFGRSNQPQHF.

This clone was observed a single time. The chain carries TRBV5-6 and TRBJ1-2; D might be TRBD1 (5 bases). CDR1 is SGHDT and CDR2 is YYEEEE in the germline V gene. Trimming pared 1 base from V and 8 bases from J, leaving 12 bases between. This CDR3 has 13 amino acids. CDR3 amino acids: CASSLLRGLGYTF. CDR3 nucleotides: TGTGCCAGCAGCTTGTTGAGGGGTCTGGGCTACACCTTC.

The rearrangement uses TRBV5-1 and TRBJ2-5, with TRBD2 matching over 11 bases. This CDR3 region has 14 residues. J gave up 5 bases and V 4 bases, and 4 bases lay outside the gene matches. The germline CDR1 and CDR2 sequences are SGHRS and YFSETQ. CDR3 in amino acids: CASSQGTSGETQYF. As DNA, the CDR3 is TGCGCCAGCAGCCAAGGGACTAGCGGCGAGACCCAGTACTTC.

J is TRBJ1-1 and V is TRBV15; 7 bases line up with TRBD1. V shed 0 bases, J shed 7 bases, and the junction held 8 bases outside the gene matches. The germline gives CDR1 LNHNV, CDR2 YYDKDF (reference sequence). The CDR3 sequence is 15 residues long. The CDR3 DNA sequence: TGTGCCACCAGCAGAGAACCGGGACAGCGGCATGAAGCTTTCTTT. Protein: CATSREPGQRHEAFF.

This chain links TRBV18 with TRBJ2-6, with D unresolved. Trimming took off 1 base at V and 4 bases at J, with 5 bases between the two ends. The length of the CDR3 is 14 residues. The germline V gene has CDR1 KGHSH and CDR2 LQKENI. The CDR3 DNA sequence: TGTGCCAGCTCACCACATTCGGGGGCCAACGTCCTGACTTTC. This translates into CASSPHSGANVLTF.

This rearrangement joins TRBV18 to TRBJ1-3; possibly TRBD1 for D (6 bases). The length of the CDR3 is 15 residues. V gave up 3 bases and J gave up 0 bases, with 9 bases separating them. Germline CDR1 reads KGHSH; CDR2 reads LQKENI. The CDR3 bases are TGTGCCAGCTCACCGGGACACGGCTCTGGAAACACCATATATTTT. Translated, it gives CASSPGHGSGNTIYF.

The chain joins TRBV4-2 to TRBJ2-3; D is unclear. Trimming removed 1 base at V and 0 bases at J, with 8 bases between. The CDR3 is 15 amino acids. The V gene's germline CDR1 is LGHNA and CDR2 YNFKEQ. The CDR3 reads CASSQVGASTDTQYF. The DNA of the CDR3 is TGTGCCAGCAGCCAAGTCGGCGCCAGCACAGATACGCAGTATTTT.

This clone was seen only a few times. The V call is TRBV6-1, the J call TRBJ2-1; 10 bases fit TRBD2. There are 15 residues in the CDR3. J lost 10 bases, V lost 2 bases, and 8 bases had no gene match. Germline V lookup: CDR1 MNHNS, CDR2 SASEGT. DNA of the CDR3: TGTGCCAGCAGTGAAACAGCGGGGGGGCCGGGAGAGCAGTTCTTC. It is translated as CASSETAGGPGEQFF.

The genes are TRBV10-3 and TRBJ2-3; no clear D gene. Germline CDR1 and CDR2: ENHRY and SYGVKD. V shed 3 bases and J shed 4 bases, with 11 bases lying between them. This CDR3 is built from 14 residues. CDR3: CAISDSHGADTQYF. The CDR3 DNA is TGTGCCATCAGTGACTCGCACGGAGCAGATACGCAGTATTTT.

This clone was detected only once. The chain uses TRBV6-6 and TRBJ1-3, with 8 bases that match TRBD1. V shed 5 bases and J 4 bases; nucleotides not matched to a gene: 10. From germline, CDR1 is MNHNY and CDR2 SVGAGI (reference sequence). This CDR3 contains 16 residues. CDR3 loop: CASSLLTGARGNTIYF. The DNA for the CDR3 is TGTGCCAGCAGTCTTCTGACAGGGGCGAGAGGAAACACCATATATTTT.

This chain uses TRBV7-7 with TRBJ1-1, with D unresolved. The germline CDR1 and CDR2 sequences are SSHAT and FNYEAQ (reference sequence). The CDR3 covers 13 residues. Trimming removed 5 bases from V and 0 bases from J, with 7 bases in between. CDR3 sequence reads: CASSPRMNTEAFF. For the CDR3, the DNA is TGTGCCAGCAGCCCCAGAATGAACACTGAAGCTTTCTTT. Looking up the rest from reference TRBV7-7 and TRBJ1-1 gives the full variable domain: GAGVSQSPRYKVTKRGQDVTLRCDPISSHATLYWYQQALGQGPEFLTYFNYEAQPDKSGLPSDRFSAERPEGSISTLTIQRTEQRDSAMYRCASSPRMNTEAFFGQGTRLTVV.

This chain connects TRBV20-1 to TRBJ1-2; D is possibly TRBD1 (5 bases). This CDR3 is built from 10 residues. Trimming left V 6 bases short and J 4 bases short, with 6 bases between. CDR1 is DFQATT, CDR2 SNEGSKA, per germline (reference sequence). CDR3 nucleotides: TGCAGTGCCCAGGGCTATGGCTACACCTTC. Translating it yields CSAQGYGYTF.

This clone was counted a few times. The rearrangement uses TRBV15 and TRBJ1-2; 8 bases line up with TRBD1. The CDR3 covers 16 residues. J was trimmed by 8 bases and V by 1 base; bases with no gene match: 12. In germline, CDR1 is LNHNV, CDR2 YYDKDF (reference sequence). CDR3 residues: CATSRAALDRARGYTF. The CDR3 DNA follows: TGTGCCACCAGCAGAGCAGCACTGGACAGGGCGAGAGGCTACACCTTC.

The gene calls are TRBV29-1 and TRBJ2-7; 10 bases line up with TRBD1. The CDR3 covers 16 residues. Per germline, CDR1 SQVTM and CDR2 ANQGSEA. Trimming removed 3 bases from V and 5 bases from J; junction bases left unmatched: 13. This CDR3 reads CSVEAVRQGARDEQYF. The CDR3 DNA follows: TGCAGCGTTGAGGCCGTTCGACAGGGGGCCCGGGACGAGCAGTACTTC.

J is TRBJ2-3 and V is TRBV7-3; 14 bases line up with TRBD2. CDR1 is SGHTA and CDR2 is FQGTGA in the germline V gene. V shed 5 bases, J shed 6 bases, and the junction held 10 bases outside the gene matches. The CDR3 spans 17 residues. The CDR3 spells CASSVEGTSGGLDTQYF. The CDR3 region has the DNA TGTGCCAGCAGCGTCGAGGGGACTAGCGGGGGTCTCGATACGCAGTATTTT. Filled out from reference TRBV7-3 and TRBJ2-3, the complete variable domain reads GAGVSQTPSNKVTEKGKYVELRCDPISGHTALYWYRQSLGQGPEFLIYFQGTGAADDSGLPNDRFFAVRPEGSVSTLKIQRTERGDSAVYLCASSVEGTSGGLDTQYFGPGTRLTVL.